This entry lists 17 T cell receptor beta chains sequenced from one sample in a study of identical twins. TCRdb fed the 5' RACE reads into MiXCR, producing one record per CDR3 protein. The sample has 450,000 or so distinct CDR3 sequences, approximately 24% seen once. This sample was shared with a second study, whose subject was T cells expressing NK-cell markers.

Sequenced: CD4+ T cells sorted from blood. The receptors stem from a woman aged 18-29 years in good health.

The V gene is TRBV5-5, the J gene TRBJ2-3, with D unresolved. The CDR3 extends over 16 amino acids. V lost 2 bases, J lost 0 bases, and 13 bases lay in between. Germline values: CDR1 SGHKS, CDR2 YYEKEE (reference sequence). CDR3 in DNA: TGTGCCAGCAGCTTCCCCATCGCTACTAGCACAGATACGCAGTATTTT. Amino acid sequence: CASSFPIATSTDTQYF.

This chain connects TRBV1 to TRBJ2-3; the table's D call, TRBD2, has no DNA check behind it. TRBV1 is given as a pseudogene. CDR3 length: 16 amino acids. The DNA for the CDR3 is TGCACCAGCAGCCAAGGGCGACTAGCGATGACAGATACGCAGTATTTT. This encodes CTSSQGRLAMTDTQYF.

The CDR3 loop reads CATSRVKGDPNTGELFF. The CDR3 DNA is TGTGCCACCAGCAGAGTCAAGGGGGATCCGAACACCGGGGAGCTGTTTTTT. The V call is TRBV15, the J call TRBJ2-2, with D possibly matching TRBD1 (6 bases). Per germline, CDR1 LNHNV and CDR2 YYDKDF (reference sequence). V lost 1 base and J 0 bases, leaving 12 bases between the germline ends. The CDR3 loop spans 17 amino acids. The full variable domain, completed using reference TRBV15 and TRBJ2-2, is DAMVIQNPRYQVTQFGKPVTLSCSQTLNHNVMYWYQQKSSQAPKLLFHYYDKDFNNEADTPDNFQSRRPNTSFCFLDIRSPGLGDTAMYLCATSRVKGDPNTGELFFGEGSRLTVL.

This CDR3 is CASSLSSWRNEQFF. The CDR3 DNA is TGTGCCAGCAGCTTGTCTTCTTGGAGAAATGAGCAGTTCTTC. This sequence joins TRBV5-6 and TRBJ2-1; D uncertain. CDR1 is SGHDT and CDR2 is YYEEEE in the germline V gene. V was clipped by 1 base and J by 7 bases, with 12 bases between them. The CDR3 is 14 residues long.

CDR3 loop: CASSLLGDRRPNEQFF. For the CDR3, the DNA is TGTGCCAGCAGCTTGCTAGGAGACAGAAGACCCAATGAGCAGTTCTTC. The V call is TRBV5-6, the J call TRBJ2-1, with D possibly TRBD1 on 5 matching bases. This CDR3 comprises 16 residues. Trimming cost V 1 base and J 6 bases, with 17 bases left between them. Germline V gives CDR1 SGHDT, CDR2 YYEEEE.

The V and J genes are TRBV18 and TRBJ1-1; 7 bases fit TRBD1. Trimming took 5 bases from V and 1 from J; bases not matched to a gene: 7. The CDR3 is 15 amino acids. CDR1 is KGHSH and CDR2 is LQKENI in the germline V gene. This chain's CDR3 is CASSGQGGSNTEAFF. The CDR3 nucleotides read TGTGCCAGCTCAGGGCAGGGGGGATCGAACACTGAAGCTTTCTTT.

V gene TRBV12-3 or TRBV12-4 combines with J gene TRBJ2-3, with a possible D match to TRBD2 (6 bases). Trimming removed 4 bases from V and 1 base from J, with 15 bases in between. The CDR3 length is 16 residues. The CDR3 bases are TGTGCCAGCAGTTCCGTTAGCAGGAGGGGCACAGATACGCAGTATTTT. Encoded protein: CASSSVSRRGTDTQYF.

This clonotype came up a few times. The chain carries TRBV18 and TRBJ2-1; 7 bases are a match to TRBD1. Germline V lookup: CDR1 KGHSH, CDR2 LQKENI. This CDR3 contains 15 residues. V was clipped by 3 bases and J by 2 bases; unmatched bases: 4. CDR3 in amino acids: CASSPRQGPYNEQFF. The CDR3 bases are TGTGCCAGCTCACCTCGACAGGGTCCCTACAATGAGCAGTTCTTC.

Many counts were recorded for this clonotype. CDR3: CASSVTWDRANAFF. The CDR3 bases are TGTGCCAGCAGCGTAACCTGGGACAGGGCAAATGCTTTCTTT. The V and J genes are TRBV9 and TRBJ1-1, with 9 positions matching TRBD1. The V gene's germline CDR1 is SGDLS and CDR2 YYNGEE. The trim removed 1 base at V and 11 bases at J, leaving 9 bases unmatched. This CDR3 region has 14 residues.

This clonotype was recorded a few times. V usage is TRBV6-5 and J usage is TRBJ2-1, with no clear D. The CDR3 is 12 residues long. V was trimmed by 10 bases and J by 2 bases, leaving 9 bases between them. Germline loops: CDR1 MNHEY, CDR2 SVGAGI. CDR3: CATTDTYNEQFF. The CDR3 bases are TGTGCCACCACCGACACCTACAATGAGCAGTTCTTC.

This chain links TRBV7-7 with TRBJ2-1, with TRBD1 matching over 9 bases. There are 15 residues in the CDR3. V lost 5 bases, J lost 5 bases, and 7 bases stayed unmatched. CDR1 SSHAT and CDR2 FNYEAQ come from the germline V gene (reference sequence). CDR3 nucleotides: TGTGCCAGCAGCGCGCGACAGGGGGTCAACAATGAGCAGTTCTTC. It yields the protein CASSARQGVNNEQFF.

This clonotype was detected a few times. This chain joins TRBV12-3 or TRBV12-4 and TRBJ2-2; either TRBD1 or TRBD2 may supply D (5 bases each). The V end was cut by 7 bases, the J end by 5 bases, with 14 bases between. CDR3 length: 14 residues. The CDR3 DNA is TGTGCCAGCAACCCCCTCGAGGGGACCGGGGAGCTGTTTTTT. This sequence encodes CASNPLEGTGELFF.

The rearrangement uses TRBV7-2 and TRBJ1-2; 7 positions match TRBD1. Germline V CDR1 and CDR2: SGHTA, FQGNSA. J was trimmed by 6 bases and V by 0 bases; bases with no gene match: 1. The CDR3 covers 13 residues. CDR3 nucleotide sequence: TGTGCCAGCAGCTTAGCGCAGGGGGATGGCTACACCTTC. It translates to CASSLAQGDGYTF.

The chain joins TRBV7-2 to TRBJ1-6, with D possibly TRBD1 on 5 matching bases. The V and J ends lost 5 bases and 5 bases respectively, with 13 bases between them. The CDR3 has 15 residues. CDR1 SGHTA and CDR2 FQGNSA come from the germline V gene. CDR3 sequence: CASSRGTSDNSPLHF. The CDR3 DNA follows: TGTGCCAGCAGCAGAGGGACGTCGGATAATTCACCCCTCCACTTT.

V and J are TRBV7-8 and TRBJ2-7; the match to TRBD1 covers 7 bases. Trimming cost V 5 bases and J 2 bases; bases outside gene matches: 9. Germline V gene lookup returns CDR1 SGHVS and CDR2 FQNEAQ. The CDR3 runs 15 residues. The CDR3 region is CASSLNRQGAYEQYF. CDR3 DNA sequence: TGTGCCAGCAGCCTTAACCGACAGGGAGCCTACGAGCAGTACTTC. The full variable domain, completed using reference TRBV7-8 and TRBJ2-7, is GAGVSQSPRYKVAKRGQDVALRCDPISGHVSLFWYQQALGQGPEFLTYFQNEAQLDKSGLPSDRFFAERPEGSVSTLKIQRTQQEDSAVYLCASSLNRQGAYEQYFGPGTRLTVT.

This CDR3 is CASSLGTSGSTGELFF. The CDR3 nucleotides are TGCGCCAGCAGCTTGGGCACCAGCGGGTCGACCGGGGAGCTGTTTTTT. J is TRBJ2-2 and V is TRBV5-1; perhaps TRBD2 as D (6 bases). From germline, CDR1 is SGHRS and CDR2 YFSETQ. Trimming pared 0 bases from V and 5 bases from J, leaving 14 bases between. The CDR3 sequence is 16 residues long.

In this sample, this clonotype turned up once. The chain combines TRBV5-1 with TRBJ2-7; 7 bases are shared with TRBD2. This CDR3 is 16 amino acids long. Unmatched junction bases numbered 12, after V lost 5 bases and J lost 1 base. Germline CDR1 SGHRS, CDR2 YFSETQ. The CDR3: CASRGGGGSSSYEQYF. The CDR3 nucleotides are TGCGCCAGCAGGGGTGGGGGGGGTTCAAGTTCCTACGAGCAGTACTTC.